The 30 T cell receptor beta chains presented below share a single source sample, sequenced in a study of shared clonotypes between healthy human individuals. Only in-frame clones appear in the TCRdb table, and some are missing; sequencing was by immunoSEQ multiplex PCR. The data contain some 790,000 clones, 72% of them singletons. The sample comprised memory CD4+ T cells sorted from blood. This sample's subset: CD45RA-negative fraction. These receptors came from a woman under 40 in good health.

The genes are TRBV29-1 and TRBJ2-7; D uncertain. From germline, CDR1 is SQVTM and CDR2 ANQGSEA. The CDR3 contains 11 residues. The V gene lost 5 bases and the J gene lost 6 bases, with 11 bases spanning the gap. The CDR3 loop reads CSVWGRREQYF. CDR3 bases: TGCAGCGTTTGGGGAAGGCGCGAGCAGTACTTC.

V gene TRBV29-1 combines with J gene TRBJ2-7; D not certain. The germline V and J ends were trimmed by 6 bases and 9 bases, with 21 bases remaining between them. Germline loops: CDR1 SQVTM, CDR2 ANQGSEA. The CDR3 loop spans 13 amino acids. The CDR3 bases are TGCAGCGTGACCCCGGGCAACGAAATAGGGCAGTACTTC. This sequence encodes CSVTPGNEIGQYF.

The chain joins TRBV28 to TRBJ1-2; D unresolved. Germline V lookup: CDR1 MDHEN, CDR2 SYDVKM. The CDR3 loop spans 13 amino acids. Trimming cost V 6 bases and J 3 bases, with 11 bases left between them. CDR3 nucleotide sequence: TGTGCCAGCAGCATGATGGACGACTATGGCTACACCTTC. Its translation is CASSMMDDYGYTF.

The chain couples TRBV9 to TRBJ2-3; 12 nucleotides match TRBD2. The CDR3 totals 17 residues. Germline CDR1 is SGDLS and CDR2 is YYNGEE. The V and J ends lost 3 bases and 2 bases, in that order; junction bases with no gene match: 7. CDR3 sequence: CASSASGTSGSTDTQYF. CDR3 in DNA: TGTGCCAGCAGCGCGTCCGGGACTAGCGGGTCCACAGATACGCAGTATTTT.

This sequence joins TRBV6-6 and TRBJ1-2; the match to TRBD1 covers 7 bases. Trimming cost V 8 bases and J 2 bases; bases outside gene matches: 5. This CDR3 has 13 residues. CDR1 MNHNY and CDR2 SVGAGI come from the germline V gene (reference sequence). The CDR3 loop is CASSPGQNYGYTF. Written as DNA, the CDR3 is TGTGCCAGCTCACCGGGACAGAACTATGGCTACACCTTC.

The V gene is TRBV5-5, the J gene TRBJ1-2; D is uncertain. This CDR3 is built from 15 residues. Germline loops: CDR1 SGHKS, CDR2 YYEKEE (reference sequence). V lost 4 bases to trimming and J lost 4 bases, with 17 bases between them. The CDR3 coding sequence is TGTGCCAGCAGCCCATCCTCTCGGGAAGCCTATGGCTACACCTTC. This translates into CASSPSSREAYGYTF. Full variable domain (missing parts from reference TRBV5-5 and TRBJ1-2): DAGVTQSPTHLIKTRGQQVTLRCSPISGHKSVSWYQQVLGQGPQFIFQYYEKEERGRGNFPDRFSARQFPNYSSELNVNALLLGDSALYLCASSPSSREAYGYTFGSGTRLTVV.

This clone was picked up a small number of times. This chain links TRBV5-1 with TRBJ1-1; D is ambiguous. This CDR3 comprises 16 residues. Germline CDR1 is SGHRS and CDR2 is YFSETQ. The V gene lost 2 bases and the J gene lost 1 base, with 15 bases spanning the gap. The CDR3 sequence: CASSLVGSSGNTEAFF. Here the CDR3 DNA reads TGCGCCAGCAGCTTAGTCGGGTCGTCGGGGAACACTGAAGCTTTCTTT.

This clone came up a few times. The chain carries TRBV5-1 and TRBJ2-5; possibly TRBD1 for D (6 bases). CDR1 SGHRS and CDR2 YFSETQ come from the germline V gene. CDR3 size: 13 residues. Trimming pared 3 bases from V and 1 base from J, leaving 7 bases between. Here the CDR3 reads CASSWGPQETQYF. As DNA, the CDR3 is TGCGCCAGCAGCTGGGGGCCCCAAGAGACCCAGTACTTC.

The chain's CDR3 is CASSKDGSSTDTQYF. CDR3 nucleotides: TGTGCCAGCAGCAAGGACGGCTCTAGCACAGATACGCAGTATTTT. The chain employs TRBV21-1 and TRBJ2-3. TRBV21-1 is an annotated pseudogene. The CDR3 covers 15 residues.

This clone was detected a few times. The chain joins TRBV15 to TRBJ1-3, with D maybe TRBD1 (6 bases). CDR1 and CDR2 (germline): LNHNV, YYDKDF (reference sequence). V was pared by 2 bases and J by 8 bases, with 10 bases between. The CDR3 extends over 13 amino acids. CDR3 DNA sequence: TGTGCCACCAGCAGACTTGGGGGGCACACCATATATTTT. Translation: CATSRLGGHTIYF.

The chain has TRBV19 and TRBJ1-2; 9 nucleotides agree with TRBD1. The germline V gene encodes CDR1 LNHDA and CDR2 SQIVND (reference sequence). V was clipped by 7 bases and J by 4 bases; unmatched bases: 10. This CDR3 has 15 residues. CDR3 sequence (DNA): TGTGCCAGTATTCCGGGACAGGGCCTTCTCTATGGCTACACCTTC. Amino acid sequence: CASIPGQGLLYGYTF. The whole variable domain, filled in from reference TRBV19 and TRBJ1-2, reads DGGITQSPKYLFRKEGQNVTLSCEQNLNHDAMYWYRQDPGQGLRLIYYSQIVNDFQKGDIAEGYSVSREKKESFPLTVTSAQKNPTAFYLCASIPGQGLLYGYTFGSGTRLTVV.

The rearrangement joins TRBV7-2 to TRBJ2-5; the D is unclear. The DNA end favors TRBJ2-7, so the J call may be wrong. CDR1 SGHTA and CDR2 FQGNSA come from the germline V gene. The CDR3 runs to 15 residues. The CDR3 sequence: CASSLNVLTAHEQYF. DNA for the CDR3: TGTGCCAGCAGCTTAAATGTACTCACCGCCCACGAGCAGTACTTC.

This rearrangement joins TRBV29-1 to TRBJ1-2, with D unresolved. Trimming stripped 0 bases from V and 0 bases from J, with 8 bases between. Germline V CDR1 and CDR2: SQVTM, ANQGSEA. The CDR3 contains 14 residues. Here the CDR3 DNA reads TGCAGCGTTGAAGAATCCGGAGCTAACTATGGCTACACCTTC. Amino acid sequence: CSVEESGANYGYTF.

This clone was seen a few times. Additional DNA sequences in this sample encode the identical CDR3. This chain connects TRBV7-2 to TRBJ2-5; no firm D call. The CDR3 totals 13 residues. V dropped 1 base and J dropped 1 base, with 4 bases sitting between them. The germline gives CDR1 SGHTA, CDR2 FQGNSA. The CDR3 sequence is CASSLGLQETQYF. The CDR3 region has the DNA TGTGCCAGCAGCTTAGGACTCCAAGAGACCCAGTACTTC.

This clone was observed a single time. This chain connects TRBV7-2 to TRBJ2-2; no definite D call. Deletions cut 5 bases from V and 9 bases from J, with 16 bases between. This CDR3 contains 14 residues. Germline V gene sequence: CDR1 SGHTA, CDR2 FQGNSA. CDR3 coding DNA: TGTGCCAGCAGCCCGAGGCAGTCGAGGCGGGAGCTGTTTTTT. It is translated as CASSPRQSRRELFF.

As for this clone: Sequence at one end of the junction differs from germline and may be a read error. The chain uses TRBV28 and TRBJ1-3; perhaps TRBD1 as D (5 bases). CDR1 is MDHEN, CDR2 SYDVKM, per germline. The CDR3 is 12 residues long. As DNA, the CDR3 is TGTGCCAGCAGCGACCCGGGGACCGGTGGAGATTTT. Translating it yields CASSDPGTGGDF.

The chain uses TRBV25-1 and TRBJ2-5, with 7 bases fitting TRBD2. The CDR3 sequence is 15 residues long. The J segment lost 3 bases and the V segment lost 3 bases, leaving 7 bases of the junction unmatched. Germline V gene sequence: CDR1 MGHDK, CDR2 SYGVNS. CDR3 region: CASSEASGKKETQYF. CDR3 coding DNA: TGTGCCAGCAGTGAGGCAAGCGGGAAGAAAGAGACCCAGTACTTC.

This CDR3 is CASMLGGATGELFF. As DNA, the CDR3 is TGCGCCAGCATGTTAGGGGGCGCCACCGGGGAGCTGTTTTTT. This rearrangement joins TRBV5-1 to TRBJ2-2, with 7 bases matching TRBD1. CDR3 length equals 14 residues. The germline gives CDR1 SGHRS, CDR2 YFSETQ. With V trimmed by 6 bases and J by 4 bases, 6 bases remained unmatched.

About this clone: Other DNA sequences in this specimen translate into the identical CDR3. This chain uses TRBV5-1 with TRBJ2-5; a possible D gene is TRBD2 (5 bases). This CDR3 contains 14 residues. CDR1 is SGHRS and CDR2 is YFSETQ in the germline V gene. V lost 2 bases, J lost 3 bases, and 11 bases lay in between. The CDR3 DNA sequence: TGCGCCAGCAGCTTCGGGGATAGGAAAGAGACCCAGTACTTC. Translated: CASSFGDRKETQYF.

This clone was observed a handful of times. The chain carries TRBV5-1 and TRBJ1-1; TRBD1 aligns across 7 bases. The CDR3 contains 16 residues. The V and J ends lost 2 bases and 1 base, in that order; junction bases with no gene match: 8. Germline V gene lookup returns CDR1 SGHRS and CDR2 YFSETQ. The CDR3 DNA is TGCGCCAGCAGCTTACTTACAGGGGCCGGGAACACTGAAGCTTTCTTT. Its protein product is CASSLLTGAGNTEAFF.

The CDR3 coding sequence is TGTGCCAGCAGTTACTCGTTTGGAATCTACGAGCAGTACTTC. Translating it yields CASSYSFGIYEQYF. This chain uses TRBV6-6 with TRBJ2-7; D remains ambiguous. Trimming took off 0 bases at V and 3 bases at J, with 9 bases between the two ends. Germline V CDR1 and CDR2: MNHNY, SVGAGI (reference sequence). The CDR3 extends over 14 amino acids.

This clone has more than one count but fewer than ten. For the CDR3, the DNA is TGCGCCAGCCGGGACTGGATCGTTTCGGATACGCAGTATTTT. Translating gives CASRDWIVSDTQYF. The V and J genes are TRBV5-1 and TRBJ2-3, with a weak D call TRBD2 (6 bases). V was pared by 7 bases and J by 6 bases, with 18 bases between. Germline loops: CDR1 SGHRS, CDR2 YFSETQ. The CDR3 totals 14 residues.

A single count supports this clone. V gene TRBV11-2 combines with J gene TRBJ1-1; TRBD1 matches 8 bases. With V trimmed by 3 bases and J by 5 bases, 11 bases remained unmatched. This CDR3 is built from 16 residues. Per germline, CDR1 SGHAT and CDR2 FQNNGV. The CDR3 DNA reads as TGTGCCAGCAGCTTCGGTGGGGGACAGGTCCCAACTGAAGCTTTCTTT. As protein: CASSFGGGQVPTEAFF.

The rearrangement uses TRBV28 and TRBJ1-4; 7 bases are shared with TRBD1. Trimming cost V 7 bases and J 7 bases; bases outside gene matches: 9. The CDR3 covers 14 residues. The germline CDR1 and CDR2 sequences are MDHEN and SYDVKM. The CDR3 spells CASNTRGRGEKLFF. The CDR3 DNA follows: TGTGCCAGCAACACGAGGGGGCGCGGTGAAAAACTGTTTTTT.

The V and J genes are TRBV5-1 and TRBJ1-1, with a tentative D call TRBD1 (5 bases). V was cut by 6 bases and J by 0 bases, with 12 bases left in between. Germline V CDR1 and CDR2: SGHRS, YFSETQ. The CDR3 loop spans 14 amino acids. CDR3 protein: CASNEGVMNTEAFF. CDR3 DNA: TGCGCCAGCAATGAAGGGGTCATGAACACTGAAGCTTTCTTT.

The gene calls are TRBV4-2 and TRBJ2-3, with D possibly TRBD2 on 6 matching bases. The CDR3 is 16 amino acids. Deletions cut 0 bases from V and 4 bases from J, with 14 bases between. Per the germline V gene, CDR1 is LGHNA and CDR2 is YNFKEQ. CDR3 sequence reads: CASSQDWGEPPDTQYF. The CDR3 DNA is TGTGCCAGCAGCCAAGATTGGGGGGAGCCGCCAGATACGCAGTATTTT.

The chain links TRBV5-1 to TRBJ2-3, with 11 bases identical to TRBD1. The CDR3 is made up of 16 amino acids. Germline CDR1 and CDR2: SGHRS and YFSETQ. V was clipped by 4 bases and J by 3 bases; unmatched bases: 7. Written as DNA, the CDR3 is TGCGCCAGCAGCCAAGGGGACAGGGGGTCAACAGATACGCAGTATTTT. It encodes CASSQGDRGSTDTQYF.

V and J are TRBV5-4 and TRBJ2-5; 8 bases match TRBD2. Germline trimming cut 3 bases from V and 0 bases from J; bases unmatched to any gene: 10. Germline assignment: CDR1 SGHNT and CDR2 YYREEE (reference sequence). The CDR3 sequence is 17 residues long. In DNA, the CDR3 is TGTGCCAGCAGCTCATCCGGCCGGGGGGGGTACCAAGAGACCCAGTACTTC. This codes for CASSSSGRGGYQETQYF. Based on the CDR3 plus reference TRBV5-4 and TRBJ2-5, the full variable domain is ETGVTQSPTHLIKTRGQQVTLRCSSQSGHNTVSWYQQALGQGPQFIFQYYREEENGRGNFPPRFSGLQFPNYSSELNVNALELDDSALYLCASSSSGRGGYQETQYFGPGTRLLVL.

The J gene is TRBJ2-5, the V gene TRBV11-2; D uncertain. The V end was cut by 2 bases, the J end by 4 bases, with 14 bases between. CDR3 length equals 15 residues. CDR1 is SGHAT, CDR2 FQNNGV, per germline. CDR3 DNA sequence: TGTGCCAGCAGCTTACCCCCCGTTGTGGGAGAGACCCAGTACTTC. Translation gives CASSLPPVVGETQYF. Variable domain in full (rest from reference TRBV11-2 and TRBJ2-5): EAGVAQSPRYKIIEKRQSVAFWCNPISGHATLYWYQQILGQGPKLLIQFQNNGVVDDSQLPKDRFSAERLKGVDSTLKIQPAKLEDSAVYLCASSLPPVVGETQYFGPGTRLLVL.

V usage is TRBV6-6 and J usage is TRBJ1-2; the D is unclear. Germline V gene data show CDR1 as MNHNY and CDR2 as SVGAGI (reference sequence). V was shortened by 3 bases and J by 1 base, with 12 bases between the two germline ends. The CDR3 sequence is 15 residues long. The CDR3 loop is CASSYLGDLNYGYTF. In DNA, the CDR3 is TGTGCCAGCAGTTATCTCGGCGACCTTAACTATGGCTACACCTTC.